The 2 T cell receptor beta chains listed next were all sequenced from one sample in a study of blood T cell repertoires in COVID-19. Libraries were prepared by immunoSEQ multiplex PCR; TCRdb keeps only in-frame clonotypes and omits some of them. The sample yields fewer than 250,000 clones, around 85% seen once. The sample consisted of peripheral blood. Source of these receptors: a woman aged 45-65 years with acute or convalescent COVID-19.

The genes are TRBV28 and TRBJ1-1; D possibly corresponds to TRBD1 (5 bases). Germline V gene data show CDR1 as MDHEN and CDR2 as SYDVKM. There are 16 residues in the CDR3. The V and J ends lost 6 bases and 1 base respectively, with 18 bases between them. The CDR3 DNA is TGTGCCAGCAGCCTCCGGGGGGTTCGTTGGAACACTGAAGCTTTCTTT. The encoded protein is CASSLRGVRWNTEAFF.

CDR3 sequence: CASSQQGSTGGYTF. In nucleotides, the CDR3 is TGTGCCAGCAGCCAACAGGGCTCCACGGGGGGCTACACCTTC. The genes are TRBV6-6 and TRBJ1-2, with D possibly TRBD1 on 6 matching bases. The germline V gene has CDR1 MNHNY and CDR2 SVGAGI (reference sequence). V was pared by 6 bases and J by 8 bases, with 19 bases between. CDR3 size: 14 residues.